Below are 12 T cell receptor beta chains sequenced from a single sample in a study of immune evolution from preneoplasia to lung adenocarcinoma. TCRdb's copy holds only in-frame clones and misses some; the assay was immunoSEQ multiplex PCR. The sample carries 4,000 to 5,500 clones, 86% recorded once. The sequencing input was FFPE lung adenocarcinoma in situ tissue. The source is a person between 65 and 80 years old with lung adenocarcinoma.

This rearrangement joins TRBV30 to TRBJ2-4; TRBD1 matches 7 bases. V gave up 1 base and J gave up 7 bases; unmatched junction bases: 7. Germline-derived CDR1 and CDR2 are GTSNPN and SVGIG (reference sequence). CDR3 length: 14 residues. CDR3 sequence: CAWSGSGTENIQYF. The CDR3 DNA is TGTGCCTGGAGTGGGTCCGGGACAGAGAACATTCAGTACTTC.

V is TRBV7-3 and J is TRBJ2-3; D possibly corresponds to TRBD1 (5 bases). Germline CDR1 reads SGHTA; CDR2 reads FQGTGA. The CDR3 runs 14 residues. Trimming took off 2 bases at V and 2 bases at J, with 8 bases between the two ends. The CDR3 here is CASSLAGNTDTQYF. The CDR3 DNA is TGTGCCAGCAGCTTAGCAGGGAACACAGATACGCAGTATTTT.

The chain recombines TRBV27 with TRBJ2-7; D is possibly TRBD2 (6 bases). V shed 6 bases and J shed 6 bases, with 15 bases lying between them. This CDR3 has 13 amino acids. The V gene's germline CDR1 is MNHEY and CDR2 SMNVEV (reference sequence). In DNA form, the CDR3 reads TGTGCCAGCAGGAGACTAGGGCCCTTCGAGCAGTACTTC. Translating it yields CASRRLGPFEQYF.

This sequence joins TRBV6-5 and TRBJ1-3; D uncertain. Germline CDR1 and CDR2: MNHEY and SVGAGI. CDR3 size: 14 residues. Trimming removed 6 bases at V and 2 bases at J, with 11 bases between. This CDR3 reads CASSRQVAGNTIYF. The CDR3, as DNA: TGTGCCAGCAGCCGACAAGTAGCTGGAAACACCATATATTTT.

The chain uses TRBV10-3 and TRBJ2-1; TRBD2 might be the D (5 bases). Trimming took off 2 bases at V and 5 bases at J, with 13 bases between the two ends. The CDR3 is 15 amino acids. CDR1 and CDR2 (germline): ENHRY, SYGVKD. The CDR3 DNA reads as TGTGCCATCAGTGAGATGAGGGCCTCGGACAATGAGCAGTTCTTC. Protein sequence: CAISEMRASDNEQFF.

V is TRBV7-9 and J is TRBJ2-1; D remains ambiguous. CDR1 and CDR2 (germline): SEHNR, FQNEAQ (reference sequence). With 5 bases removed from V and 8 bases from J, the gap between germline ends came to 7 bases. The CDR3 is 11 residues long. The CDR3 bases are TGTGCCAGCAGCCCCCAAGATGAGCAGTTCTTC. Protein: CASSPQDEQFF.

The genes are TRBV5-1 and TRBJ2-7; perhaps TRBD2 as D (6 bases). Looked up from germline, CDR1 is SGHRS and CDR2 is YFSETQ. The V end was cut by 3 bases, the J end by 0 bases, with 10 bases between. The CDR3 loop spans 14 amino acids. This CDR3 reads CASSSGGSSYEQYF. The CDR3 DNA is TGCGCCAGCAGCTCTGGAGGGAGCTCCTACGAGCAGTACTTC.

This rearrangement joins TRBV2 to TRBJ1-1, with D perhaps TRBD1 (6 bases). This CDR3 has 15 residues. Trimming removed 6 bases at V and 4 bases at J, with 18 bases between. The germline gives CDR1 SNHLY, CDR2 FYNNEI. The CDR3 sequence: CASRISQGSGTEAFF. The CDR3 DNA reads TGTGCCAGCAGGATATCTCAGGGGAGCGGCACTGAAGCTTTCTTT.

The chain uses TRBV7-9 and TRBJ2-7, with 9 bases aligning to TRBD2. Germline lookup yields CDR1 SEHNR and CDR2 FQNEAQ (reference sequence). The CDR3 loop spans 15 amino acids. Trimming removed 6 bases from V and 5 bases from J; junction bases left unmatched: 11. CDR3 sequence: CASSLRKGGRDEQYF. CDR3 DNA sequence: TGTGCCAGCAGTCTTCGAAAAGGCGGGAGGGACGAGCAGTACTTC.

The J gene is TRBJ2-7, the V gene TRBV5-4; TRBD1 aligns across 7 bases. Per the germline V gene, CDR1 is SGHNT and CDR2 is YYREEE (reference sequence). The CDR3 contains 13 residues. J was trimmed by 2 bases and V by 4 bases; bases with no gene match: 3. The CDR3 loop is CASSDQGAYEQYF. CDR3 nucleotide sequence: TGTGCCAGCAGCGATCAGGGGGCCTACGAGCAGTACTTC.

This clone was seen only a few times. The V call is TRBV30, the J call TRBJ2-2, with D perhaps TRBD1 (5 bases). Germline V gives CDR1 GTSNPN, CDR2 SVGIG (reference sequence). Trimming cost V 2 bases and J 3 bases, with 13 bases left between them. The CDR3 totals 15 residues. This CDR3 reads CAWSPTTAYTGELFF. CDR3 coding DNA: TGTGCCTGGAGTCCCACGACAGCTTACACCGGGGAGCTGTTTTTT.

The rearrangement joins TRBV28 to TRBJ1-1; no clear D gene. V gave up 1 base and J gave up 6 bases, with 6 bases separating them. This CDR3 is 12 amino acids long. Looked up from germline, CDR1 is MDHEN and CDR2 is SYDVKM. CDR3 amino acids: CASSLSRAEAFF. In DNA form, the CDR3 reads TGTGCCAGCAGTTTATCACGCGCTGAAGCTTTCTTT.